The source of this T cell receptor (beta chain) is a study of response to subunit inactivated influenza vaccine (dated by TCRdb to 2017 to 2018). General notes on the study: Deep quantitative profiling of the T cell receptor repertoire was used in the study to follow responses to a trivalent subunit inactivated influenza vaccine.

Remarks on this clonotype: Its antigen is still unknown. Per-base quality was not reported, and no clone a single base away is much larger than it.

Paper-wide results and their limitations: The authors suggested that each seasonal influenza vaccination may recruit only a limited number of new T cells.

Library preparation was by RT-PCR. Instrument used: Illumina HiSeq 2500. TCRdb trimmed the raw reads at Q25, called clones with MiXCR and kept productive beta chains. One record per CDR3 amino acid sequence lists the most common genes and DNA. This sample lists hundreds of thousands of distinct CDR3 sequences; 25% were detected once. Approximately 2% of the sample is held by the ten biggest clonotypes. The CDR3 runs 18 residues from the cysteine to the phenylalanine. Of the read, only the CDR3 DNA is kept; its 54 bases are in frame from base 1. CDR1 is given as DFQATT and CDR2 as SNEGSKA, both from the germline V gene (reference sequence). After removal of 0 bases from V and 1 base from J, the junction retains 11 bases not matched to a gene.

The sample consisted of CD4+ T cells sorted from PBMCs, taken about 5 days after vaccination. The receptor's source is a man aged 50 or older who received an inactivated influenza vaccine. Donor details come from another sample of the same person, matched by shared clones. Recombination connected TRBV20-1 to TRBJ2-1, and TRBD2 matches 8 of the central bases. The CDR3 region: CSARDPHGGRTSYNEQFF. The base sequence is TGCAGTGCTAGAGATCCACACGGCGGGAGGACTTCCTACAATGAGCAGTTCTTC.